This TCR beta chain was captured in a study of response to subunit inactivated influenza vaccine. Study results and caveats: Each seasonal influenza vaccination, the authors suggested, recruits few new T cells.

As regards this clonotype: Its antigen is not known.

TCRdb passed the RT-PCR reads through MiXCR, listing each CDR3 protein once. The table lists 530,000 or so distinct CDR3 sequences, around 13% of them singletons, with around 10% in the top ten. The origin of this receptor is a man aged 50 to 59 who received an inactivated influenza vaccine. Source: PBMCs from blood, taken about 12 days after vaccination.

The CDR3 is CASSLSPTGGDEQYF. The CDR3 DNA reads as TGTGCCAGCAGTTTATCCCCCACAGGGGGCGACGAGCAGTACTTC. The chain uses TRBV28 and TRBJ2-7; TRBD1 agrees at 9 bases. Germline V gene data show CDR1 as MDHEN and CDR2 as SYDVKM. This CDR3 is built from 15 residues. The V and J ends lost 1 base and 5 bases, in that order; junction bases with no gene match: 6.